The 26 T cell receptor beta chains reported below all come from one sample, sequenced in a study of blood T cell repertoires in COVID-19. Clones were read by immunoSEQ multiplex PCR, and TCRdb kept only the in-frame ones, dropping some. Of about 430,000 clones in the sample, 75% to 90% are singletons; the top ten hold approximately 1.2%. The sequenced sample was PBMCs or T cells enriched from blood (not recorded which). These receptors all stem from a man younger than 40 who had recovered from COVID-19.

The CDR3 loop reads CASSRPGLEQFF. The CDR3 bases are TGTGCCAGCAGTCGGCCGGGACTAGAGCAGTTCTTC. This sequence joins TRBV27 and TRBJ2-1, with 7 bases identical to TRBD2. The CDR3 extends over 12 amino acids. Losses at the gene ends were 5 bases for V and 10 bases for J; bases not matched to a gene: 5. Germline CDR1 is MNHEY and CDR2 is SMNVEV (reference sequence).

The chain recombines TRBV9 with TRBJ2-7; no reliable D call. This CDR3 region has 13 residues. V was shortened by 3 bases and J by 0 bases, with 7 bases between the two germline ends. CDR1 and CDR2 from the germline V gene are SGDLS and YYNGEE. CDR3 nucleotides: TGTGCCAGCAGCGGAACTAACTCCTACGAGCAGTACTTC. This encodes CASSGTNSYEQYF.

The V and J genes are TRBV3-1 (or the pseudogene TRBV3-2) and TRBJ1-2; D is uncertain. V was pared by 4 bases and J by 5 bases, with 20 bases between. The CDR3 extends over 16 amino acids. The germline V gene has CDR1 LGHDT and CDR2 YNNKEL (reference sequence). CDR3 bases: TGTGCCAGCAGCCCCCAGGCAGCAGCAACGGGGTATGGCTACACCTTC. As protein: CASSPQAAATGYGYTF.

The V and J genes are TRBV7-8 and TRBJ1-1; a weak D match, TRBD1 (5 bases). Germline-derived CDR1 and CDR2 are SGHVS and FQNEAQ. CDR3 length: 15 amino acids. Trimming removed 0 bases at V and 3 bases at J, with 11 bases between. The CDR3 region has the DNA TGTGCCAGCAGCTTAGCTGCAGGGTCATACACTGAAGCTTTCTTT. The encoded protein is CASSLAAGSYTEAFF.

The chain couples TRBV19 to TRBJ2-1; 8 nucleotides align to TRBD2. J was trimmed by 7 bases and V by 1 base; bases with no gene match: 15. This CDR3 comprises 18 residues. In germline, CDR1 is LNHDA, CDR2 SQIVND (reference sequence). The CDR3: CASSIGYTGTSMHNEQFF. The DNA for the CDR3 is TGTGCCAGTAGTATAGGCTACACCGGGACTAGTATGCATAATGAGCAGTTCTTC.

This chain links TRBV15 with TRBJ1-5; TRBD1 matches at 9 bases. V trimming: 1 base; J trimming: 6 bases; junction bases outside the gene matches: 4. CDR1 is LNHNV and CDR2 is YYDKDF in the germline V gene (reference sequence). This CDR3 comprises 15 residues. As DNA, the CDR3 is TGTGCCACCAGCAGAGCACAGGGGGCGAGTCAGCCCCAGCATTTT. Translating it yields CATSRAQGASQPQHF.

The V and J genes are TRBV10-3 and TRBJ2-1; 8 bases line up with TRBD2. This CDR3 has 14 residues. Germline V gene sequence: CDR1 ENHRY, CDR2 SYGVKD. V gave up 5 bases and J gave up 4 bases; unmatched junction bases: 4. In nucleotides, the CDR3 is TGTGCCATCAGTATAGCGGGGACTTACAATGAGCAGTTCTTC. Encoded protein: CAISIAGTYNEQFF.

In the case of this clone: Other nucleotide sequences in the sample specify the same CDR3. The rearrangement links TRBV9 to TRBJ2-5, with D unclear. Germline V lookup: CDR1 SGDLS, CDR2 YYNGEE. This CDR3 contains 14 residues. V lost 0 bases, J lost 5 bases, and 11 bases lay in between. CDR3 in amino acids: CASSVGSGRETQYF. CDR3 DNA: TGTGCCAGCAGCGTAGGCTCGGGTCGCGAGACCCAGTACTTC.

The chain has TRBV7-2 and TRBJ2-5, with 9 positions matching TRBD2. The CDR3 is 15 amino acids. V gave up 7 bases and J gave up 3 bases; unmatched junction bases: 9. Germline V gene sequence: CDR1 SGHTA, CDR2 FQGNSA. CDR3 loop: CASTFSGSWEETQYF. The CDR3 region has the DNA TGTGCCAGCACTTTTAGCGGGAGTTGGGAAGAGACCCAGTACTTC.

The V call is TRBV28, the J call TRBJ1-3, with 8 bases lining up with TRBD1. V dropped 6 bases and J dropped 0; count of bases not matched to a gene: 7. Germline-derived CDR1 and CDR2 are MDHEN and SYDVKM. CDR3 length: 16 residues. The CDR3 sequence: CASSTLTGGSGNTIYF. As DNA, the CDR3 is TGTGCCAGCAGCACCCTTACAGGGGGCTCTGGAAACACCATATATTTT.

This chain uses TRBV2 with TRBJ1-1, with TRBD1 identical over 8 bases. V was clipped by 0 bases and J by 5 bases; unmatched bases: 11. CDR3 length: 17 residues. The V gene's germline CDR1 is SNHLY and CDR2 FYNNEI. The CDR3 protein is CASSEARGAGGGTEAFF. DNA for the CDR3: TGTGCCAGCAGTGAAGCCCGTGGGGCAGGGGGCGGAACTGAAGCTTTCTTT.

The V and J genes are TRBV18 and TRBJ2-2, with D maybe TRBD1 (6 bases). Germline CDR1 reads KGHSH; CDR2 reads LQKENI. V dropped 3 bases and J dropped 4 bases, with 12 bases sitting between them. This CDR3 contains 15 residues. The CDR3 DNA sequence: TGTGCCAGCTCACCTCCCTACAGGGTCACCGGGGAGCTGTTTTTT. Protein sequence: CASSPPYRVTGELFF.

V and J are TRBV12-3 or TRBV12-4 and TRBJ2-3, with 10 bases that match TRBD1. Germline trimming cut 8 bases from V and 4 bases from J; bases unmatched to any gene: 0. The CDR3 extends over 12 amino acids. Here the CDR3 DNA reads TGTGCCAGCGGGACAGGGGCAGATACGCAGTATTTT. Its protein product is CASGTGADTQYF.

The CDR3 sequence: CASSLFMNTEAFF. The CDR3 DNA sequence: TGTGCCAGTAGCCTTTTTATGAACACTGAAGCTTTCTTT. This sequence joins TRBV19 and TRBJ1-1; D not resolved. The CDR3 length is 13 residues. The V gene's germline CDR1 is LNHDA and CDR2 SQIVND (reference sequence). Trimming took off 6 bases at V and 0 bases at J, with 8 bases between the two ends.

This chain links TRBV27 with TRBJ1-2; 12 nucleotides agree with TRBD1. The J segment lost 7 bases and the V segment lost 5 bases, leaving 11 bases of the junction unmatched. CDR3 length: 16 residues. Germline V gene data show CDR1 as MNHEY and CDR2 as SMNVEV (reference sequence). This CDR3 is CASSAGTGGDPLGYTF. The CDR3 DNA follows: TGTGCCAGCAGTGCCGGGACAGGGGGCGATCCACTTGGCTACACCTTC.

V gene TRBV7-2 combines with J gene TRBJ2-1; TRBD2 might be the D (6 bases). The germline gives CDR1 SGHTA, CDR2 FQGNSA. The CDR3 is made up of 14 amino acids. The V end was cut by 6 bases, the J end by 6 bases, with 15 bases between. The CDR3 sequence: CASSRPGLINEQFF. In nucleotides, the CDR3 is TGTGCCAGCAGTCGACCGGGACTCATCAATGAGCAGTTCTTC.

This clone has a single count. The chain uses TRBV28 and TRBJ2-5; TRBD2 matches 11 bases. The CDR3 totals 18 residues. V trimming: 2 bases; J trimming: 2 bases; junction bases outside the gene matches: 10. Germline assignment: CDR1 MDHEN and CDR2 SYDVKM. For the CDR3, the DNA is TGTGCCAGCAGTTTAAATAGTGGACTAGCGGGTTGGCAAGAGACCCAGTACTTC. Amino acids: CASSLNSGLAGWQETQYF.

The rearrangement joins TRBV10-3 to TRBJ1-4, with TRBD1 as a possible D gene (6 bases). The V gene's germline CDR1 is ENHRY and CDR2 SYGVKD. CDR3 size: 17 residues. V shed 0 bases and J shed 8 bases, with 19 bases lying between them. CDR3 loop: CAISESSPPPTGEKLFF. The CDR3 nucleotides are TGTGCCATCAGTGAGTCGAGTCCCCCCCCCACAGGGGAAAAACTGTTTTTT.

This chain links TRBV5-1 with TRBJ2-1; 9 nucleotides agree with TRBD2. The V gene's germline CDR1 is SGHRS and CDR2 YFSETQ. The CDR3 spans 15 residues. V dropped 4 bases and J dropped 4; count of bases not matched to a gene: 6. Here the CDR3 DNA reads TGCGCCAGCAGCCTCGTAGCGGGAGTTTACAATGAGCAGTTCTTC. Protein product: CASSLVAGVYNEQFF. The entire variable domain, with the rest obtained from reference TRBV5-1 and TRBJ2-1, is as follows: KAGVTQTPRYLIKTRGQQVTLSCSPISGHRSVSWYQQTPGQGLQFLFEYFSETQRNKGNFPGRFSGRQFSNSRSEMNVSTLELGDSALYLCASSLVAGVYNEQFFGPGTRLTVL.

The chain links TRBV13 to TRBJ2-2; possible D gene TRBD2, 6 bases. The germline gives CDR1 PRHDT, CDR2 FYEKMQ (reference sequence). V was shortened by 0 bases and J by 4 bases, with 6 bases between the two germline ends. The CDR3 runs to 14 residues. CDR3 sequence (DNA): TGTGCCAGCAGCTTAGGGGGGGGCACCGGGGAGCTGTTTTTT. It codes for CASSLGGGTGELFF.

The chain combines TRBV12-3 or TRBV12-4 with TRBJ2-3, with TRBD2 identical over 7 bases. V shed 8 bases, J shed 0 bases, and the junction held 2 bases outside the gene matches. CDR3 length equals 13 residues. DNA of the CDR3: TGTGCCAGCCTAGCGGTTAGCACAGATACGCAGTATTTT. This encodes CASLAVSTDTQYF.

This rearrangement joins TRBV27 to TRBJ2-7; a weak D match, TRBD2 (5 bases). In germline, CDR1 is MNHEY, CDR2 SMNVEV (reference sequence). Trimming took off 6 bases at V and 8 bases at J, with 11 bases between the two ends. This CDR3 is 11 amino acids long. The CDR3 loop reads CASRLAGKQYF. The CDR3 DNA reads TGTGCCAGCAGGCTAGCTGGAAAGCAGTACTTC.

On this clone: This specimen includes other DNA sequences encoding the same CDR3. The chain employs TRBV30 and TRBJ2-7; D is possibly TRBD2 (6 bases). CDR1 is GTSNPN and CDR2 is SVGIG in the germline V gene (reference sequence). The CDR3 contains 11 residues. V was trimmed by 1 base and J by 5 bases, leaving 6 bases between them. CDR3 nucleotides: TGTGCCTGGAGTGGGGGGGACGAGCAGTACTTC. Its protein product is CAWSGGDEQYF.

The chain combines TRBV24-1 with TRBJ2-2; 7 nucleotides line up with TRBD1. Unmatched junction bases numbered 13, after V lost 5 bases and J lost 5 bases. The CDR3 has 17 residues. CDR1 is KGHDR and CDR2 is SFDVKD in the germline V gene. The CDR3 DNA sequence: TGTGCCACCAGTGCCCGGACAGGCTGGTCCCATACCGGGGAGCTGTTTTTT. This encodes CATSARTGWSHTGELFF.

This chain links TRBV6-1 with TRBJ2-7; 8 positions agree with TRBD2. V dropped 2 bases and J dropped 4; count of bases not matched to a gene: 7. CDR1 is MNHNS and CDR2 is SASEGT in the germline V gene. CDR3 length: 15 amino acids. The CDR3 region has the DNA TGTGCCAGCAGTGAACTAGCGGGCTCCGGATACGAGCAGTACTTC. It encodes CASSELAGSGYEQYF.

CDR3 sequence: CASSDGGPGEKLFF. The CDR3, as DNA: TGTGCCAGCAGTGACGGGGGGCCCGGCGAAAAACTGTTTTTT. The rearrangement links TRBV25-1 to TRBJ1-4, with D possibly matching TRBD1 (6 bases). V dropped 3 bases and J dropped 8 bases, with 13 bases sitting between them. From germline, CDR1 is MGHDK and CDR2 SYGVNS. The CDR3 contains 14 residues.